A selection of T cell receptor beta chains follows, all from one sample in a study of Ad26.COV2.S vaccination and SARS-CoV-2 variants. Method: immunoSEQ multiplex PCR; TCRdb's copy keeps in-frame clones and lacks some. The table shows roughly 300,000 clones, with around 90% occurring only once. The sample consisted of peripheral blood, taken in a trial of Ad26.COV2.S vaccine versus placebo. Receptors were obtained from a person aged 18-60 years who received the Ad26.COV2.S COVID-19 vaccine or a placebo. Both conserved end residues are part of each CDR3.

j_call v_call cdr3_aa
TRBJ1-1 TRBV12-3/TRBV12-4 CASSLPGATEAFF
TRBJ2-7 TRBV7-2 CASSLDYSGSYEQYF
TRBJ1-2 TRBV14 CASSRNPDLYGYTF
TRBJ1-2 TRBV30 CAWDRGGNYGYTF
TRBJ2-2 TRBV18 CASSPPGTGNTGELFF
TRBJ1-4 TRBV3-1/TRBV3-2 CASSHIITGNEKLFF
TRBJ1-2 TRBV7-3 CASSLGSGVRYGYTF
TRBJ1-4 TRBV6-5 CASSYSSQGTNEKLFF
TRBJ2-7 TRBV9 CASSSGQGYTYEQYF
TRBJ1-6 TRBV5-4 CASSLDNSPLHF
TRBJ2-3 TRBV5-1 CASSLVGSDRGRDTQYF
TRBJ2-5 TRBV18 CASSPGTSGGKTQYF
TRBJ2-1 TRBV7-8 CASSLETGPYNEQFF
TRBJ2-3 TRBV3-1/TRBV3-2 CASSQFIADTQYF
TRBJ2-5 TRBV12-3/TRBV12-4 CASSLRETQYF
TRBJ1-5 TRBV7-9 CASSLETQPQHF
TRBJ1-2 TRBV3-1/TRBV3-2 CASSPGTGHYYYGYTF
TRBJ1-4 TRBV4-2 CASSQGGGNEKLFF
TRBJ1-2 TRBV12-3/TRBV12-4 CASSLLAGHGYTF
TRBJ1-1 TRBV5-1 CATSDKLNTEAFF
TRBJ2-1 TRBV12-3/TRBV12-4 CASSPEGEQFF
TRBJ2-1 TRBV30 CAWSGGPFNEQFF
TRBJ1-2 TRBV4-3 CASSQGSGQGYGYTF
TRBJ1-3 TRBV5-1 CASSLEGGASGNTIYF
TRBJ2-2 TRBV5-1 CASSAQDSGNTGELFF
TRBJ1-3 TRBV29-1 CSVEGTRDSGNTIYF
TRBJ1-1 TRBV18 CASSPVSGGRGEAFF
TRBJ2-6 TRBV30 CAWSVPVSGANVLTF
TRBJ1-5 TRBV11-3 CASSPPPGNQPQHF